This is a list of T cell receptor beta chains from one sample in a study of STAT5B mutations in CD4+ large granular lymphocyte leukemia. Data came from immunoSEQ multiplex PCR; TCRdb stores just in-frame clones and leaves some out. Among about 34,000 clones listed, around 88% were seen once. Sample: CD4+ T cells from blood buffy coats. The receptors come from a human donor in good health. The CDR3 runs from the conserved cysteine through the conserved F or W. A D gene is named only where the DNA matches it firmly. Size is stated for part of the rows, as once, few or many counts, or as a class when the clone is expanded.

TRBV6-5	TRBJ2-7	-	TRBD1	CASSYRRGQSYEQYF	TGTGCCAGCAGTTACAGAAGGGGGCAAAGCTACGAGCAGTACTTC
TRBV7-6	TRBJ2-2	-	-	CASSLAANTGELFF	TGTGCCAGCAGCTTAGCAGCGAACACCGGGGAGCTGTTTTTT
TRBV2	TRBJ1-3	-	-	CASSEEARGTIYF	TGTGCCAGCAGTGAGGAGGCCCGGGGCACCATATATTTT
TRBV11-2	TRBJ1-3	-	-	CASSPRGTGNTIYF	TGTGCCAGCAGCCCCCGCGGGACCGGAAACACCATATATTTT
TRBV6-6	TRBJ2-2	-	-	CANPRGTGELFF	TGTGCCAACCCCCGAGGCACCGGGGAGCTGTTTTTT
TRBV5-1	TRBJ1-2	-	-	CASSFTGHGYTF	TGCGCCAGCAGCTTCACAGGGCATGGCTACACCTTC
TRBV7-2	TRBJ2-5	-	-	CASSGARETQYF	TGTGCCAGCAGCGGGGCGCGGGAGACCCAGTACTTC
TRBV7-3	TRBJ2-1	-	TRBD2	CASSPIGGLAGFYNEQFF	TGTGCCAGCAGCCCAATCGGGGGACTAGCGGGATTTTACAATGAGCAGTTCTTC
TRBV29-1	TRBJ1-2	-	-	CSERDNYGYTF	TGCAGCGAGCGGGACAACTATGGCTACACCTTC
TRBV9	TRBJ2-4	-	-	CASSPERIGGLAKNIQYF	TGTGCCAGCAGCCCCGAAAGGATAGGGGGGCTAGCCAAAAACATTCAGTACTTC
TRBV14	TRBJ1-1	-	-	CASSLARGGGTEAFF	TGTGCCAGCAGCCTCGCCAGGGGCGGAGGGACTGAAGCTTTCTTT
TRBV15	TRBJ1-5	-	-	CATSREEGQPQHF	TGTGCCACCAGCAGAGAAGAGGGGCAGCCCCAGCATTTT
TRBV4-3	TRBJ1-2	-	TRBD1	CASSQDRTGPYYGYTF	TGCGCCAGCAGCCAAGACCGGACAGGGCCATACTATGGCTACACCTTC
TRBV5-5	TRBJ2-3	-	-	CASKFTAGTDTQYF	TGTGCCAGCAAGTTTACGGCGGGCACAGATACGCAGTATTTT
TRBV7-9	TRBJ2-5	-	-	CASSPGYGETQYF	TGTGCCAGCAGCCCCGGCTACGGGGAGACCCAGTACTTC
TRBV13	TRBJ2-7	once	-	CASSHNRAAYEQYF	TGTGCCAGCAGCCATAACAGGGCCGCCTACGAGCAGTACTTC
TRBV7-2	TRBJ2-1	-	-	CASSLLGQPGQFF	TGTGCCAGCAGCTTACTGGGACAACCCGGGCAGTTCTTC
TRBV6-5	TRBJ2-7	-	-	CASSYGGGIREQYF	TGTGCCAGCAGTTATGGCGGGGGCATCCGCGAGCAGTACTTC
TRBV6-6	TRBJ2-6	-	TRBD1	CASSGTGSRGANVLTF	TGTGCCAGCAGTGGGACAGGGTCAAGGGGGGCCAACGTCCTGACTTTC
TRBV2	TRBJ1-1	few	TRBD1	CARGQGMRAEAFF	TGTGCCAGGGGACAGGGAATGCGGGCTGAAGCTTTCTTT
TRBV7-3	TRBJ2-7	-	-	CASSSAPTYEQYF	TGTGCCAGCAGCTCTGCACCAACCTACGAGCAGTACTTC
TRBV25-1	TRBJ1-1	-	-	CASSASGGRITEAFF	TGTGCCAGCAGTGCCTCGGGGGGGCGCATAACTGAAGCTTTCTTT
TRBV7-2	TRBJ2-1	-	-	CASSLGGLNEQFF	TGTGCCAGCAGCTTAGGTGGACTCAATGAGCAGTTCTTC
TRBV5-1	TRBJ2-1	-	TRBD2	CASSYQAGVSYNEQFF	TGCGCCAGCAGCTACCAAGCGGGGGTATCCTACAATGAGCAGTTCTTC
TRBV6-1	TRBJ1-1	-	-	CASPSRGVNTEAFF	TGTGCCAGCCCGAGCAGGGGAGTGAACACTGAAGCTTTCTTT
TRBV23-1	TRBJ1-5	-	-	CASRPNYGIARTYSNQPQHF	TGCGCCAGCAGGCCTAATTACGGGATCGCCCGGACTTATAGCAATCAGCCCCAGCATTTT
TRBV7-2	TRBJ2-2	-	-	CASSTSGSVYTGELFF	TGTGCCAGCTCCACGTCGGGCTCTGTTTACACCGGGGAGCTGTTTTTT
TRBV30	TRBJ1-2	-	-	CAWRGGSRKVYGYTF	TGTGCCTGGAGGGGTGGATCCCGGAAGGTCTATGGCTACACCTTC
TRBV11-2	TRBJ1-1	-	-	CASSPPGRGQAFF	TGTGCCAGCAGCCCGCCTGGTAGGGGCCAAGCTTTCTTT
TRBV7-2	TRBJ2-2	-	-	CASSLVRGTGELFF	TGTGCCAGCAGCTTAGTGAGGGGAACCGGGGAGCTGTTTTTT
TRBV18	TRBJ2-5	-	-	CASSPDEGETQYF	TGTGCCAGCTCACCAGACGAGGGAGAGACCCAGTACTTC
TRBV4-3	TRBJ1-2	-	-	CASSQVDGRGWYGYTF	TGCGCCAGCAGCCAAGTAGATGGCAGGGGATGGTATGGCTACACCTTC
TRBV27	TRBJ1-2	-	-	CASSSASLRDNNYGYTF	TGTGCCAGCAGTTCCGCTAGCCTCCGGGACAATAACTATGGCTACACCTTC
TRBV7-2	TRBJ2-7	-	-	CASSYLGSEYEQYF	TGTGCCAGCAGCTACCTAGGTAGCGAGTACGAGCAGTACTTC
TRBV9	TRBJ2-2	-	TRBD1	CASSVAGRGYTGELFF	TGTGCCAGCAGCGTAGCCGGCAGGGGGTACACCGGGGAGCTGTTTTTT
TRBV5-1	TRBJ2-5	-	-	CASSPQEKGETQYF	TGCGCCAGCAGCCCTCAGGAAAAGGGAGAGACCCAGTACTTC
TRBV6-1	TRBJ2-7	-	-	CASIGTGNPSYEQYF	TGTGCCAGCATCGGAACAGGGAATCCGTCGTACGAGCAGTACTTC
TRBV5-4	TRBJ2-5	-	-	CASSTQETQYF	TGTGCCAGCAGTACGCAGGAGACCCAGTACTTC
TRBV6-5	TRBJ1-3	few	-	CASSDTYGDTIYF	TGTGCCAGCAGCGACACGTACGGTGACACCATATATTTT
TRBV2	TRBJ1-2	-	-	CASIWGNYGYTF	TGTGCCAGCATATGGGGAAACTATGGCTACACCTTC
TRBV19	TRBJ2-5	-	-	CASSTQKKETQYF	TGTGCCAGTAGTACCCAAAAGAAAGAGACCCAGTACTTC
TRBV19	TRBJ2-7	-	-	CASSRAGTDEQYF	TGTGCCAGTAGTAGGGCGGGGACAGACGAGCAGTACTTC